This TCR beta chain was profiled in a study of T cell responses to AZD1222 COVID-19 vaccine. Points from the study as a whole: Donor demographics were predominantly white British with a female majority; clonal diversity may be underestimated. Rises in breadth and depth of Spike-specific TCRs came after two AZD1222 doses.

Concerning this clone: Its antigen is as yet unknown.

Germline V CDR1 and CDR2: LNHDA, SQIVND (reference sequence). The CDR3 totals 16 residues. With V trimmed by 7 bases and J by 10 bases, 14 bases remained unmatched. Sequencing used immunoSEQ multiplex PCR; TCRdb keeps in-frame clones, though not all of them. The repertoire holds under 110,000 clones, with roughly 86% as singletons. The material was peripheral blood, obtained on day 0 of AZD1222 vaccination. This chain joins TRBV19 and TRBJ1-6, with TRBD1 matching over 9 bases. This sequence originates from an adult in good health. The CDR3: CASTHTSGTGKSPLHF. Here the CDR3 DNA reads TGTGCCAGTACCCATACCTCCGGGACAGGGAAATCACCCCTCCACTTT. Based on the CDR3 plus reference TRBV19 and TRBJ1-6, the full variable domain is DGGITQSPKYLFRKEGQNVTLSCEQNLNHDAMYWYRQDPGQGLRLIYYSQIVNDFQKGDIAEGYSVSREKKESFPLTVTSAQKNPTAFYLCASTHTSGTGKSPLHFGNGTRLTVT.